Presented here are 30 T cell receptor beta chains from one specimen sequenced in a study of cytotoxic CD8 clonotypes in ibrutinib-treated CLL. Using immunoSEQ multiplex PCR, the repertoire was profiled, and TCRdb retains in-frame clones only, with some absent. The sample holds some 40,000 clones, approximately 67% seen once. The sample consisted of PBMCs, taken at disease progression, from a patient treated with ibrutinib. Source of these receptors: a human donor with chronic lymphocytic leukemia.

This clone is a singleton in its sample. This rearrangement joins TRBV6-5 to TRBJ2-7; 7 bases map to TRBD1. With V trimmed by 6 bases and J by 5 bases, 4 bases remained unmatched. CDR3 length equals 12 residues. Germline CDR1 and CDR2: MNHEY and SVGAGI. CDR3: CASSHRGNEQYF. CDR3 in DNA: TGTGCCAGCAGCCACAGGGGAAACGAGCAGTACTTC.

The chain links TRBV5-4 to TRBJ2-3; TRBD2 might be the D (5 bases). Per germline, CDR1 SGHNT and CDR2 YYREEE (reference sequence). This CDR3 comprises 14 residues. Between the trimmed V and J ends, which lost 5 bases and 0 bases, there was a span of 10 bases. CDR3 in amino acids: CASRRAPSTDTQYF. The CDR3 DNA reads as TGTGCCAGCAGGCGGGCTCCTAGCACAGATACGCAGTATTTT. The complete variable domain, with remaining parts taken from reference TRBV5-4 and TRBJ2-3, reads ETGVTQSPTHLIKTRGQQVTLRCSSQSGHNTVSWYQQALGQGPQFIFQYYREEENGRGNFPPRFSGLQFPNYSSELNVNALELDDSALYLCASRRAPSTDTQYFGPGTRLTVL.

The J gene is TRBJ2-2, the V gene TRBV5-1; TRBD2 matches 9 bases. V shed 4 bases, J shed 4 bases, and the junction held 5 bases outside the gene matches. Germline V gives CDR1 SGHRS, CDR2 YFSETQ. CDR3 length: 15 residues. CDR3 DNA: TGCGCCAGCAGCGCGACTAGCGGCTTCACCGGGGAGCTGTTTTTT. Its translation: CASSATSGFTGELFF.

The chain carries TRBV4-3 and TRBJ2-3, with 7 bases aligning to TRBD2. V was clipped by 2 bases and J by 3 bases; unmatched bases: 11. The germline V gene encodes CDR1 LGHNA and CDR2 YSLEER. The CDR3 extends over 17 amino acids. The CDR3: CASSQPWAGVRTDTQYF. As DNA, the CDR3 is TGCGCCAGCAGCCAACCTTGGGCGGGAGTGAGGACAGATACGCAGTATTTT.

The chain employs TRBV30 and TRBJ1-4; 8 bases are a match to TRBD1. Germline values: CDR1 GTSNPN, CDR2 SVGIG (reference sequence). CDR3 size: 12 residues. V gave up 4 bases and J gave up 7 bases; unmatched junction bases: 2. DNA for the CDR3: TGTGCCTGGAACAGGGGGGCTGAAAAACTGTTTTTT. Amino acid sequence: CAWNRGAEKLFF.

The J gene is TRBJ2-1, the V gene TRBV4-1, with 9 bases matching TRBD1. The trim removed 0 bases at V and 2 bases at J, leaving 8 bases unmatched. The CDR3 totals 18 residues. CDR1 MGHRA and CDR2 YSYEKL come from the germline V gene. CDR3 DNA: TGCGCCAGCAGCCAAGAGGGTTTCGGGACAGGGACCTACAATGAGCAGTTCTTC. Encoded protein: CASSQEGFGTGTYNEQFF.

The rearrangement links TRBV11-1 to TRBJ2-2; D remains ambiguous. The germline V gene encodes CDR1 SGHAT and CDR2 FQDESV (reference sequence). The CDR3 extends over 13 amino acids. The ends were cut back, 6 bases at V and 3 bases at J, with 8 bases in the middle. CDR3 in DNA: TGTGCCAGCAGTAGGTTCGACACCGGGGAGCTGTTTTTT. Translated, it gives CASSRFDTGELFF.

This clone turned up a few times. The chain has TRBV11-2 and TRBJ2-7, with D perhaps matching TRBD1 (5 bases). This CDR3 contains 16 residues. From germline, CDR1 is SGHAT and CDR2 FQNNGV. Between the trimmed V and J ends, which lost 5 bases and 5 bases, there was a span of 22 bases. The CDR3 sequence: CASSLRGWTNSDEQYF. The DNA of the CDR3 is TGTGCCAGCAGCCTTAGGGGATGGACAAACTCTGACGAGCAGTACTTC.

The genes are TRBV19 and TRBJ1-1, with 8 bases matching TRBD1. Germline values: CDR1 LNHDA, CDR2 SQIVND (reference sequence). The CDR3 covers 16 residues. The ends lost 6 bases at V and 0 bases at J; junction bases unmatched: 9. For the CDR3, the DNA is TGTGCCAGTAGCAGGCGACAGGGGCGAATGAACACTGAAGCTTTCTTT. It is translated as CASSRRQGRMNTEAFF.

The rearrangement uses TRBV5-4 and TRBJ2-2; 7 nucleotides align to TRBD1. The V segment lost 4 bases and the J segment 7 bases; nucleotides outside the gene matches: 4. Germline lookup yields CDR1 SGHNT and CDR2 YYREEE (reference sequence). The CDR3 is 13 residues long. CDR3 coding DNA: TGTGCCAGCAGCAGGGACAGTGGCGGGGAGCTGTTTTTT. Amino acids: CASSRDSGGELFF.

V and J are TRBV4-1 and TRBJ2-3; 13 positions match TRBD2. V shed 4 bases and J 4 bases; nucleotides not matched to a gene: 5. CDR3 length equals 16 residues. Germline lookup yields CDR1 MGHRA and CDR2 YSYEKL. CDR3 coding DNA: TGCGCCAGCAGCCGGACTAGCGGGAGTAACGCAGATACGCAGTATTTT. Its translation: CASSRTSGSNADTQYF.

The chain recombines TRBV29-1 with TRBJ2-7; no firm D call. CDR1 and CDR2 from the germline V gene are SQVTM and ANQGSEA. The CDR3 covers 13 residues. Trimming pared 2 bases from V and 4 bases from J, leaving 12 bases between. The CDR3 reads CSVESPTGYEQYF. CDR3 DNA: TGCAGCGTTGAATCGCCGACTGGGTACGAGCAGTACTTC.

This chain connects TRBV2 to TRBJ1-1; D perhaps matches TRBD1 (5 bases). The ends were cut back, 9 bases at V and 1 base at J, with 18 bases in the middle. Germline V lookup: CDR1 SNHLY, CDR2 FYNNEI. This CDR3 has 15 residues. The CDR3: CARGYTGAPNTEAFF. The CDR3 bases are TGTGCCAGGGGGTACACCGGGGCTCCGAACACTGAAGCTTTCTTT.

This clone was seen a few times. This chain connects TRBV6-6 to TRBJ1-6; 8 nucleotides match TRBD1. CDR1 and CDR2 from the germline V gene are MNHNY and SVGAGI (reference sequence). Germline trimming cut 2 bases from V and 9 bases from J; bases unmatched to any gene: 9. CDR3 length: 16 residues. CDR3 residues: CASSYGQGSMGSPLHF. The CDR3 DNA is TGTGCCAGCAGTTACGGACAGGGCAGTATGGGTTCACCCCTCCACTTT.

This clone rates as medium-sized (0.01 to 0.1%). V usage is TRBV29-1 and J usage is TRBJ2-6; TRBD1 matches 12 bases. The CDR3 runs to 17 residues. V lost 3 bases to trimming and J lost 2 bases; unmatched junction nucleotides: 5. Per germline, CDR1 SQVTM and CDR2 ANQGSEA. The chain's CDR3 is CSVEPGTGGPGANVLTF. In DNA, the CDR3 is TGCAGCGTTGAGCCCGGGACAGGGGGCCCTGGGGCCAACGTCCTGACTTTC.

The rearrangement joins TRBV27 to TRBJ1-1; weak D call: TRBD1 (5 bases). Germline CDR1 MNHEY, CDR2 SMNVEV (reference sequence). Trimming pared 6 bases from V and 1 base from J, leaving 12 bases between. This CDR3 has 14 residues. CDR3 nucleotides: TGTGCCAGCAGGCCTTGGGACTCGAACACTGAAGCTTTCTTT. Amino acids: CASRPWDSNTEAFF.

The V call is TRBV6-5, the J call TRBJ2-1; tentatively, D is TRBD2 (6 bases). Per germline, CDR1 MNHEY and CDR2 SVGAGI. This CDR3 is built from 13 residues. Between the trimmed V and J ends, which lost 5 bases and 5 bases, there was a span of 10 bases. CDR3 loop: CASSIQRDNEQFF. The CDR3 coding sequence is TGTGCCAGCAGTATCCAGCGGGACAATGAGCAGTTCTTC.

The genes are TRBV10-3 and TRBJ2-1, with a tentative D call TRBD2 (6 bases). This CDR3 is built from 12 residues. V lost 6 bases and J 7 bases, leaving 10 bases between the germline ends. Germline assignment: CDR1 ENHRY and CDR2 SYGVKD. CDR3 DNA sequence: TGTGCCATCAGCGGGACTCCGAATGAGCAGTTCTTC. It yields the protein CAISGTPNEQFF.

The rearrangement links TRBV29-1 to TRBJ1-4; the D gene is possibly TRBD1 (6 bases). V lost 7 bases to trimming and J lost 7 bases, with 28 bases between them. This CDR3 spans 17 amino acids. CDR1 SQVTM and CDR2 ANQGSEA come from the germline V gene. The CDR3 DNA is TGCAGCGCTGTAAAAGGCGAAGGCAGGGGCCGTGGTGAAAAACTGTTTTTT. Amino acid sequence: CSAVKGEGRGRGEKLFF.

CDR3 sequence reads: CASRHSYEQYF. The DNA of the CDR3 is TGTGCCAGCAGGCATTCCTACGAGCAGTACTTC. V usage is TRBV6-6 and J usage is TRBJ2-7, with D unresolved. The CDR3 has 11 residues. The ends were cut back, 6 bases at V and 1 base at J, with 4 bases in the middle. Per germline, CDR1 MNHNY and CDR2 SVGAGI (reference sequence).

Here the CDR3 DNA reads TGTGCCAGCAGAAGGGGGCCGAATGAAAAACTGTTTTTT. Translating gives CASRRGPNEKLFF. V and J are TRBV25-1 and TRBJ1-4; TRBD1 matches 7 bases. V trimming: 6 bases; J trimming: 5 bases; junction bases outside the gene matches: 3. The germline V gene has CDR1 MGHDK and CDR2 SYGVNS. The CDR3 is 13 amino acids.

In this sample, this clone turned up a few times. The V call is TRBV5-4, the J call TRBJ2-5; D remains ambiguous. Per the germline V gene, CDR1 is SGHNT and CDR2 is YYREEE (reference sequence). Trimming removed 0 bases from V and 2 bases from J, with 8 bases in between. This CDR3 region has 14 residues. For the CDR3, the DNA is TGTGCCAGCAGCTTGGTGGGCAGTCAAGAGACCCAGTACTTC. Translated, it gives CASSLVGSQETQYF.

The chain employs TRBV6-1 and TRBJ2-7; D unresolved. Germline values: CDR1 MNHNS, CDR2 SASEGT. V lost 8 bases and J lost 4, with 6 bases in between. The CDR3 loop spans 10 amino acids. The CDR3 DNA reads TGTGCCAGCGGAGCTTACGAGCAGTACTTC. Translation gives CASGAYEQYF.

This clone has just a few counts. CDR3 amino acids: CASSQRSTSGYEQYF. CDR3 nucleotide sequence: TGCGCCAGCAGCCAAAGGTCGACTAGCGGATACGAGCAGTACTTC. The chain is built from TRBV4-1 and TRBJ2-7; 9 bases align to TRBD2. Unmatched junction bases numbered 6, after V lost 2 bases and J lost 4 bases. Germline CDR1 reads MGHRA; CDR2 reads YSYEKL. This CDR3 contains 15 residues.

This clone was counted at least ten times. This chain links TRBV27 with TRBJ2-2; 7 nucleotides align to TRBD1. The germline CDR1 and CDR2 sequences are MNHEY and SMNVEV (reference sequence). The CDR3 consists of 14 residues. The junction had 7 bases not matched to a gene; V was cut back by 6 bases and J by 6 bases. The CDR3 here is CASSPDRVPGELFF. CDR3 DNA: TGTGCCAGCAGCCCTGACAGGGTTCCCGGGGAGCTGTTTTTT.

This rearrangement joins TRBV9 to TRBJ2-7; the match to TRBD2 covers 9 bases. This CDR3 is 14 amino acids long. V lost 3 bases to trimming and J lost 6 bases; unmatched junction nucleotides: 7. Germline V gene sequence: CDR1 SGDLS, CDR2 YYNGEE. The CDR3 is CASSASGTWVEQYF. DNA of the CDR3: TGTGCCAGCAGCGCTAGCGGGACATGGGTCGAGCAGTACTTC.

The rearrangement links TRBV5-1 to TRBJ2-7; 9 bases line up with TRBD1. The CDR3 has 15 residues. V was pared by 6 bases and J by 2 bases, with 9 bases of the junction left unmatched. Germline CDR1 is SGHRS and CDR2 is YFSETQ. The CDR3 here is CASKKQGALTYEQYF. CDR3 sequence (DNA): TGCGCCAGCAAGAAACAGGGGGCGCTTACCTACGAGCAGTACTTC.

CDR3: CASSPSGGGGPPGELFF. The CDR3 DNA is TGTGCCAGCAGTCCCTCCGGGGGCGGAGGCCCCCCCGGGGAGCTGTTTTTT. The V and J genes are TRBV27 and TRBJ2-2; the D call may be TRBD1 or TRBD2 (6 bases each). Per the germline V gene, CDR1 is MNHEY and CDR2 is SMNVEV (reference sequence). CDR3 length: 17 residues. Trimming left V 5 bases short and J 6 bases short, with 22 bases between.

The rearrangement uses TRBV9 and TRBJ2-7; D gene ambiguous. This CDR3 region has 15 residues. The V and J ends lost 0 bases and 0 bases respectively, with 10 bases between them. Germline values: CDR1 SGDLS, CDR2 YYNGEE. The CDR3 sequence: CASSVDPGPSYEQYF. The CDR3 nucleotides read TGTGCCAGCAGCGTAGACCCCGGGCCCTCCTACGAGCAGTACTTC.

V usage is TRBV4-1 and J usage is TRBJ2-7; 9 bases match TRBD1. The CDR3 is 14 residues long. The trim removed 5 bases at V and 5 bases at J, leaving 7 bases unmatched. Germline V lookup: CDR1 MGHRA, CDR2 YSYEKL. The CDR3 here is CASSFDRGRNEQYF. In nucleotides, the CDR3 is TGCGCCAGCAGCTTCGACAGGGGGAGGAACGAGCAGTACTTC.